The sequence of this TCR beta chain was determined in a study of prognosis after radiotherapy for stage I lung cancer. Study-wide context: No patient received concurrent therapy with stereotactic body radiotherapy. The study, taken as a whole, reports: Median unique TCR clone counts of approximately 10,000 versus 7,000 showed a fall after stereotactic body radiation therapy.

Per germline, CDR1 SGHNT and CDR2 YENEEA. CDR3 length equals 14 residues. Deletions cut 4 bases from V and 7 bases from J, with 13 bases between. This clonotype was recorded many times. Its antigen remains unknown. Using two-round multiplex PCR, the authors amplified TCR beta CDR3 from genomic DNA. First-round PCR used primers specific to each TRBV and TRBJ gene. TCRdb ran MiXCR on the multiplex PCR reads and lists one entry per CDR3 protein. The sample contains about 25,000 distinct CDR3 sequences, approximately 35% of which appear only once. The rearrangement joins TRBV11-3 to TRBJ1-4; D is ambiguous. This specimen consisted of PBMCs, obtained before or after stereotactic body radiation therapy (not recorded which). This clonotype was obtained from a donor aged 50 or older with non-small cell lung cancer. In DNA, the CDR3 is TGTGCCAGCAGCTCGTCAGAATGGAGTGAAAAACTGTTTTTT. Its translation: CASSSSEWSEKLFF.